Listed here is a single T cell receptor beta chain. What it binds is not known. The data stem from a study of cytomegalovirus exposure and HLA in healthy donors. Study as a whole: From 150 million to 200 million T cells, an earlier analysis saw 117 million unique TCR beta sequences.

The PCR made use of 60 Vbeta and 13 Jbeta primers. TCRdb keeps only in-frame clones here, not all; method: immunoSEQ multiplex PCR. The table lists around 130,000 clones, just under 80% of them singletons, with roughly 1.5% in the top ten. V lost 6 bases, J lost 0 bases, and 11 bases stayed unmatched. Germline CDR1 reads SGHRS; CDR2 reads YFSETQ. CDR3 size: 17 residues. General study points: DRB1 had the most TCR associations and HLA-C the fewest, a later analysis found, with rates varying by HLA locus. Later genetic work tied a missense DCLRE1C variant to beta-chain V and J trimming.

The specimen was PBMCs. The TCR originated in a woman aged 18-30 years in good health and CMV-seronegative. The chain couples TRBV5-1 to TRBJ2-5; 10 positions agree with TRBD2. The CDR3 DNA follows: TGCGCCAGCACCCCACAGGGGCTAGCGGGAGACCAAGAGACCCAGTACTTC. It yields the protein CASTPQGLAGDQETQYF.